The clone carrying this T cell receptor beta chain was found many times. Its target is unknown. The data were obtained in a study of T cell repertoires in cytomegalovirus infection. Across the study: Public signatures in TCR beta pointed to CMV infection and matching HLA type.

Study-level results: Clonotype analysis showed dominance of the ex vivo response by HLA-C-restricted CMV-specific TCR beta clonotypes.

The CDR3 has 16 residues. Trimming cost V 4 bases and J 1 base; bases outside gene matches: 7. TCRdb recomputed calls from the reads with MiXCR, one row per CDR3 protein. The sample has fewer than 900,000 distinct CDR3 sequences, almost 30% seen once; the top ten hold about 12%. The source of this sequence is a human donor in good health (CMV status not recorded). Some clones in this sample may be carry-over from other donors' samples. The starting material was cultured CD8+ T cells from PBMCs, obtained from culture after CMV antigen stimulation. The chain joins TRBV12-3 or TRBV12-4 to TRBJ1-5, with 7 bases matching TRBD1. CDR3 DNA sequence: TGTGCCAGCAGTTCCCGGGACAGACCCAGCAATCAGCCCCAGCATTTT. This gives the protein CASSSRDRPSNQPQHF.